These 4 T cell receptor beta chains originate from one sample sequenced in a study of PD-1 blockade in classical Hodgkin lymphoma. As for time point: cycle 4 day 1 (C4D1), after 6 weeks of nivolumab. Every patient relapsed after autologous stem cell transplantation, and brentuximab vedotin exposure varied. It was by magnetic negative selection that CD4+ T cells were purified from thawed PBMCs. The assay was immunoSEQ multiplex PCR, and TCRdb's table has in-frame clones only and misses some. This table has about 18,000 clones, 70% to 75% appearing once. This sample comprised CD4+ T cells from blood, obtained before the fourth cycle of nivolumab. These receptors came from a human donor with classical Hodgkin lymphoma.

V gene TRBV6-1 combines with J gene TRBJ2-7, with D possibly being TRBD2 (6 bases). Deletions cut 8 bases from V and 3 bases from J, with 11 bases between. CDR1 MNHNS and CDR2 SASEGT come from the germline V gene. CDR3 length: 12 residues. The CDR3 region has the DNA TGTGCCAGCTGGAGACTAGGCTACGAGCAGTACTTC. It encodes CASWRLGYEQYF.

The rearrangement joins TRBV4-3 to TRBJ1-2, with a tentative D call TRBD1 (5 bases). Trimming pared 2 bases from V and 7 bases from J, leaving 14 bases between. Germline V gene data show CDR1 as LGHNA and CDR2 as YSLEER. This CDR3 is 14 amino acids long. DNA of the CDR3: TGCGCCAGCAGCCAAATGGGACGCCCGGGTGGCTACACCTTC. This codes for CASSQMGRPGGYTF.

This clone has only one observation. In DNA form, the CDR3 reads TGTGCCAGCAGTTTTATCGATGAGCAGTTCTTC. Translated: CASSFIDEQFF. The chain couples TRBV6-5 to TRBJ2-1; D call uncertain. Trimming took 4 bases from V and 8 from J, leaving 6 bases between them. The CDR3 spans 11 residues. Germline V gene lookup returns CDR1 MNHEY and CDR2 SVGAGI.

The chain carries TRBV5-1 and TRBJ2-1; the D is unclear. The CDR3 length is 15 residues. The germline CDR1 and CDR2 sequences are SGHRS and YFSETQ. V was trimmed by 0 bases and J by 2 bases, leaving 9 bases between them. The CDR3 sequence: CASSLAGGAYNEQFF. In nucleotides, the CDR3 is TGCGCCAGCAGCTTGGCTGGTGGGGCCTACAATGAGCAGTTCTTC. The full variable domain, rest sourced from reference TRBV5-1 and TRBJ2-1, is KAGVTQTPRYLIKTRGQQVTLSCSPISGHRSVSWYQQTPGQGLQFLFEYFSETQRNKGNFPGRFSGRQFSNSRSEMNVSTLELGDSALYLCASSLAGGAYNEQFFGPGTRLTVL.